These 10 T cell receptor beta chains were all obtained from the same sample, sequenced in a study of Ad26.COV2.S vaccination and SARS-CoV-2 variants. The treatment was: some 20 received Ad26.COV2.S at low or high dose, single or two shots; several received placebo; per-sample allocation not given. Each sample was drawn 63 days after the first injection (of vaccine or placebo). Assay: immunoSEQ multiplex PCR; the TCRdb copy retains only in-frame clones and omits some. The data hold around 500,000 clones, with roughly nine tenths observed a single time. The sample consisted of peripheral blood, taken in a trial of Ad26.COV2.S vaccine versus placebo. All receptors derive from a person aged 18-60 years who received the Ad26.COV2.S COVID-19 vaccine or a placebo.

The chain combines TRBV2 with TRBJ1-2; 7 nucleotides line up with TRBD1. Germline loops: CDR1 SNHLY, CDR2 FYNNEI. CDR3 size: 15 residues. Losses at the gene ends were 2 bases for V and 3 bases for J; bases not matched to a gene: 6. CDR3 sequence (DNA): TGTGCCAGCAGTGAAAGGGGGACAGAGTACTATGGCTACACCTTC. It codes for CASSERGTEYYGYTF.

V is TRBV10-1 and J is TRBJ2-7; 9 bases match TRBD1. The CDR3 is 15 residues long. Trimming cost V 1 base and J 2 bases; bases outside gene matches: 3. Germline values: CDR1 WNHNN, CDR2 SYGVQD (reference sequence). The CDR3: CASSEYGTGPYEQYF. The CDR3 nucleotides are TGCGCCAGCAGTGAGTACGGGACAGGGCCCTACGAGCAGTACTTC.

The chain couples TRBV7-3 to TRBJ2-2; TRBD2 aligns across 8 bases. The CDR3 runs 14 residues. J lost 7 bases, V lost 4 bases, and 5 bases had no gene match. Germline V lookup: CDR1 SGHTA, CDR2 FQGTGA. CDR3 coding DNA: TGTGCCAGCAGCTCCAAGCGGGAGCACGGGGAGCTGTTTTTT. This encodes CASSSKREHGELFF.

The DNA for the CDR3 is TGTGCCACCTCGAAGGCCTCACAGGAGGATCAGCCCCAGCATTTT. Translation gives CATSKASQEDQPQHF. This chain joins TRBV15 and TRBJ1-5; D perhaps matches TRBD1 (5 bases). The length of the CDR3 is 15 residues. The V gene's germline CDR1 is LNHNV and CDR2 YYDKDF (reference sequence). Trimming cost V 8 bases and J 5 bases, with 19 bases left between them.

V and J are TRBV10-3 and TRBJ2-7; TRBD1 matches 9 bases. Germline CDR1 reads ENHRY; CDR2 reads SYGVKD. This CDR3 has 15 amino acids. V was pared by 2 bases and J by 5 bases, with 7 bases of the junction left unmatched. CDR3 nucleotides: TGTGCCATCAGTGAGCCGGGACAGGGTATGCACGAGCAGTACTTC. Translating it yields CAISEPGQGMHEQYF.

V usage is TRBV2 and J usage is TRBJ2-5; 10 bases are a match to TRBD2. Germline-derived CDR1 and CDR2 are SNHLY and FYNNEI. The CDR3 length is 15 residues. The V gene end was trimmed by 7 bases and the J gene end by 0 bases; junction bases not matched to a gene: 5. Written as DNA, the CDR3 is TGTGCCAGCACTAGCGGGGGTCGGCACCAAGAGACCCAGTACTTC. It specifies CASTSGGRHQETQYF.

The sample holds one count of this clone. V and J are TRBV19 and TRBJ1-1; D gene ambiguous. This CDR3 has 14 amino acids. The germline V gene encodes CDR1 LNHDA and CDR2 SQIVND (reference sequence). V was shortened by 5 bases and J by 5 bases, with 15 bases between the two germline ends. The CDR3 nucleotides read TGTGCCAGTAGTTTTCAGTCGTGGACTACTGAAGCTTTCTTT. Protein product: CASSFQSWTTEAFF.

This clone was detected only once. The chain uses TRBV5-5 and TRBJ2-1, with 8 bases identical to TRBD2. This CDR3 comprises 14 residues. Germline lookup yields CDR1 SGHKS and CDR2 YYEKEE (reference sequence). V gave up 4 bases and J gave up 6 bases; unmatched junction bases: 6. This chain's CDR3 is CASSPGLAPNEQFF. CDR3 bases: TGTGCCAGCAGCCCCGGACTAGCCCCCAATGAGCAGTTCTTC. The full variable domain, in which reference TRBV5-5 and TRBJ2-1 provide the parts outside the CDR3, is DAGVTQSPTHLIKTRGQQVTLRCSPISGHKSVSWYQQVLGQGPQFIFQYYEKEERGRGNFPDRFSARQFPNYSSELNVNALLLGDSALYLCASSPGLAPNEQFFGPGTRLTVL.

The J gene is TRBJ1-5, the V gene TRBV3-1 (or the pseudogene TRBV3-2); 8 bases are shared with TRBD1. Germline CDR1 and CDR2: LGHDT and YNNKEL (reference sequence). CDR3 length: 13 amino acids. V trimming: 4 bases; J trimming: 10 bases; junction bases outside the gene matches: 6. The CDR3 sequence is CASSPAGTGPQHF. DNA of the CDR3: TGTGCCAGCAGCCCCGCCGGGACAGGTCCCCAGCATTTT.

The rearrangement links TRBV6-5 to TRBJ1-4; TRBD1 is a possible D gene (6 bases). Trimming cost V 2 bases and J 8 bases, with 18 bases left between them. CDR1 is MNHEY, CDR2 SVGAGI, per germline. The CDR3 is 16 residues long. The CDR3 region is CASSYSIRGGEEKLFF. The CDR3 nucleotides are TGTGCCAGCAGTTACAGTATCAGGGGTGGGGAGGAAAAACTGTTTTTT.